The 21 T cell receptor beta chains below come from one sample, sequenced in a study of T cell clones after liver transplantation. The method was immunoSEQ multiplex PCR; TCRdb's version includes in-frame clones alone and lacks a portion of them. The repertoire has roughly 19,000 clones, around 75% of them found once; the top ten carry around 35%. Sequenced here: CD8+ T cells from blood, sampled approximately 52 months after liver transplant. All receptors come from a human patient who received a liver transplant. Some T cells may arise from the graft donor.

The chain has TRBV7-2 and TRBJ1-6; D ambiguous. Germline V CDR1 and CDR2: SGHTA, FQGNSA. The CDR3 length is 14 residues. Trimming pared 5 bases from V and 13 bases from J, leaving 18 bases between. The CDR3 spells CASSSNTRRQPLHF. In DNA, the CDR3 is TGTGCCAGCAGCAGCAACACGAGGCGCCAGCCCCTCCACTTT.

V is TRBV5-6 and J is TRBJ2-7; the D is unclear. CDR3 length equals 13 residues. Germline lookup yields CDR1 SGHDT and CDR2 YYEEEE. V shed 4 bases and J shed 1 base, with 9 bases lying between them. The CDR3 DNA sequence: TGTGCCAGCAGCGCCGGTGGGTCCTACGAGCAGTACTTC. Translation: CASSAGGSYEQYF.

CDR3 region: CASSVYRDSNQPQHF. CDR3 coding DNA: TGTGCCAGCAGTGTCTACAGGGATAGCAATCAGCCCCAGCATTTT. This chain uses TRBV28 with TRBJ1-5, with D possibly being TRBD1 (6 bases). This CDR3 has 15 amino acids. V was trimmed by 5 bases and J by 0 bases, leaving 11 bases between them. Germline CDR1 MDHEN, CDR2 SYDVKM.

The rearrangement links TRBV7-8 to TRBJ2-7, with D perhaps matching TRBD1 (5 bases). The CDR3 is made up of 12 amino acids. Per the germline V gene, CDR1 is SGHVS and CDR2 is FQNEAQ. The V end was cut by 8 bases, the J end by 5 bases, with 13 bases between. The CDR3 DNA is TGTGCCAGCGGCCAGGGATGGGACGAGCAGTACTTC. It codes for CASGQGWDEQYF. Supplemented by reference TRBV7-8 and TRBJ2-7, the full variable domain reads GAGVSQSPRYKVAKRGQDVALRCDPISGHVSLFWYQQALGQGPEFLTYFQNEAQLDKSGLPSDRFFAERPEGSVSTLKIQRTQQEDSAVYLCASGQGWDEQYFGPGTRLTVT.

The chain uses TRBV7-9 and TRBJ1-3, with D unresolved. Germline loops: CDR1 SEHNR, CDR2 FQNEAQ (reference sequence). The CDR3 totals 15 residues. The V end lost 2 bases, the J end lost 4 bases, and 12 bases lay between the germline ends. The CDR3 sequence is CASSLSSGSGNTIYF. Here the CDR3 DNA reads TGTGCCAGCAGCTTAAGTTCCGGGTCCGGAAACACCATATATTTT.

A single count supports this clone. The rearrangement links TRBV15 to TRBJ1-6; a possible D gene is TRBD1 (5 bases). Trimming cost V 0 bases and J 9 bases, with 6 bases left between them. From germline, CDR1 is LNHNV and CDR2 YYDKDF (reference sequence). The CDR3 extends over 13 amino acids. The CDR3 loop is CATSRERGSPLHF. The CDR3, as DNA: TGTGCCACCAGCAGAGAAAGGGGTTCACCCCTCCACTTT.

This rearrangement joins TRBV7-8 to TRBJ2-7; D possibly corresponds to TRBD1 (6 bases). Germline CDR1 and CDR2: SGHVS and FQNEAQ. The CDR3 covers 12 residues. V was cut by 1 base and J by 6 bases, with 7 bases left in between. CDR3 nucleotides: TGTGCCAGCAGCTTAGGGGGGCTCGAGCAGTACTTC. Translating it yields CASSLGGLEQYF.

CDR3 bases: TGTGCCAGCTCTTCATCGGACACTGAAGCTTTCTTT. Amino acid sequence: CASSSSDTEAFF. The gene calls are TRBV28 and TRBJ1-1; unclear D gene. CDR3 length equals 12 residues. CDR1 MDHEN and CDR2 SYDVKM come from the germline V gene. Trimming left V 8 bases short and J 3 bases short, with 10 bases between.

CDR3 nucleotide sequence: TGTGCCAGCAGCTTAGCCGGGGGGGGGCATGAGCAGTTCTTC. Its protein product is CASSLAGGGHEQFF. The V call is TRBV11-2, the J call TRBJ2-1; 8 bases agree with TRBD2. Germline V gene data show CDR1 as SGHAT and CDR2 as FQNNGV. Trimming at V came to 1 base and at J to 8 bases, leaving 4 bases not matched to a gene. There are 14 residues in the CDR3.

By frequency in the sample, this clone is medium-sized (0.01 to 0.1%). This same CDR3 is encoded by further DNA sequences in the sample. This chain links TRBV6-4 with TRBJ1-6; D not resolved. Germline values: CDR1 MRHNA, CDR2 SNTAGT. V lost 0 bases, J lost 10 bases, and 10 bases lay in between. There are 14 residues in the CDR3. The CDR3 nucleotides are TGTGCCAGCAGTGACTCGCCCGGCTTGTCACCCCTCCACTTT. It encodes CASSDSPGLSPLHF.

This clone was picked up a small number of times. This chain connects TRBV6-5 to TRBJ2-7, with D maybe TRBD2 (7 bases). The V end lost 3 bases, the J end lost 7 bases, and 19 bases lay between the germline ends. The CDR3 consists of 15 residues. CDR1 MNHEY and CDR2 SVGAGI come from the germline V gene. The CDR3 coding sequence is TGTGCCAGCAGTTATTACGGGGGGCTCTTTGAGGAGCAGTACTTC. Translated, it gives CASSYYGGLFEEQYF.

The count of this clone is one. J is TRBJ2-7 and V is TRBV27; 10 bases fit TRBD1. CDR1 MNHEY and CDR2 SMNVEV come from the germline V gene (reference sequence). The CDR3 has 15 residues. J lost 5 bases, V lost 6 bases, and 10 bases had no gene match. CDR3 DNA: TGTGCCAGCAGCCGACAGGGGGCTAGAACCCACGAGCAGTACTTC. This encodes CASSRQGARTHEQYF.

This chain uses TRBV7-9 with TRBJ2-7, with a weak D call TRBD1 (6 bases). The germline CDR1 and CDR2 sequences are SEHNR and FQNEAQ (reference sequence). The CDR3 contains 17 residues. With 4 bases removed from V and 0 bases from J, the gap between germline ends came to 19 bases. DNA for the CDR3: TGTGCCAGCAGCTCTTTGGACAGCCCTACGCCCTCCTACGAGCAGTACTTC. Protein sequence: CASSSLDSPTPSYEQYF.

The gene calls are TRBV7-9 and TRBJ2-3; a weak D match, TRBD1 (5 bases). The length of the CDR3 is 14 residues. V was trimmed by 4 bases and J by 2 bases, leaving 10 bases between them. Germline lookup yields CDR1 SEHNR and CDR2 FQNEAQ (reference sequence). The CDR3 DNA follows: TGTGCCAGCAGCTCGACAGTTTACACAGATACGCAGTATTTT. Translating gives CASSSTVYTDTQYF.

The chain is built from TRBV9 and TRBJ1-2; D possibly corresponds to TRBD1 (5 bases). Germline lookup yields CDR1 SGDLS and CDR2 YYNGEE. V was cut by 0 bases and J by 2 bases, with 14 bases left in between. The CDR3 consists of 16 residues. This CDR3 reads CASSVDGRGSNYGYTF. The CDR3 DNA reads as TGTGCCAGCAGCGTAGACGGTCGGGGCAGCAACTATGGCTACACCTTC.

The CDR3 reads CASSLYTGRDEQYF. The CDR3 coding sequence is TGTGCCAGCAGTTTATATACAGGGCGGGACGAGCAGTACTTC. The chain recombines TRBV27 with TRBJ2-7; D possibly corresponds to TRBD1 (6 bases). V dropped 1 base and J dropped 5 bases, with 12 bases sitting between them. CDR1 is MNHEY and CDR2 is SMNVEV in the germline V gene (reference sequence). The CDR3 runs to 14 residues.

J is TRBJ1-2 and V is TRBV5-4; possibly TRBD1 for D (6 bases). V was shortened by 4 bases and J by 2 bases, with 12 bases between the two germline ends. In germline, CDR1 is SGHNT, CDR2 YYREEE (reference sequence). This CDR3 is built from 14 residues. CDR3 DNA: TGTGCCAGCAGCGAACAGGGATCGAACTATGGCTACACCTTC. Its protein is CASSEQGSNYGYTF.

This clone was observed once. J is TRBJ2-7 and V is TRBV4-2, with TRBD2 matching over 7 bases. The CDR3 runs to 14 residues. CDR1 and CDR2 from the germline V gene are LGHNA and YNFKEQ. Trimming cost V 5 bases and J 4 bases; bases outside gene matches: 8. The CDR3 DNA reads TGTGCCAGCAGCTTGGAGGGACTAATTTACGAGCAGTACTTC. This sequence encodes CASSLEGLIYEQYF.

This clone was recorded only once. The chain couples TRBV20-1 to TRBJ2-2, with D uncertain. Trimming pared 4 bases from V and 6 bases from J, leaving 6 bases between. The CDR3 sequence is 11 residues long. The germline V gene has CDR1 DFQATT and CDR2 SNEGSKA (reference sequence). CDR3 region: CSANQAGELFF. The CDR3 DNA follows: TGCAGTGCTAATCAGGCCGGGGAGCTGTTTTTT.

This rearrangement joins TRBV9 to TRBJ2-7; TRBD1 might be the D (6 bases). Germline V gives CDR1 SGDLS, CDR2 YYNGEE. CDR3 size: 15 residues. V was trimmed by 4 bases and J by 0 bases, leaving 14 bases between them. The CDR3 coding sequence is TGTGCCAGCAGCCCAGGGGCGTTGCTCTCCTACGAGCAGTACTTC. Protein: CASSPGALLSYEQYF.

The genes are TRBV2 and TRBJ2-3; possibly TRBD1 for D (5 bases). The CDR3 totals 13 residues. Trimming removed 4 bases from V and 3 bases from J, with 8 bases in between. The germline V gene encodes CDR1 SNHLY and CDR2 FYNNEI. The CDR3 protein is CASSGRETDTQYF. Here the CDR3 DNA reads TGTGCCAGCAGTGGCAGGGAAACAGATACGCAGTATTTT.